What follows are 11 T cell receptor beta chains derived from one specimen sequenced in a study of Ad26.COV2.S vaccination and SARS-CoV-2 variants. Treatment here: 19 received Ad26.COV2.S at low or high dose, single or two shots; about 5 received placebo; per-sample allocation not given. Collection of samples fell on day 63 after the first vaccine or placebo injection. Here immunoSEQ multiplex PCR was the method, and the copy in TCRdb shows in-frame clones only, minus some. Of 200,000 to 250,000 clones in the sample, approximately 88% were seen once. This material consisted of peripheral blood, taken in a trial of Ad26.COV2.S vaccine versus placebo. The receptor set was obtained from a person aged 18-65 years who received the Ad26.COV2.S COVID-19 vaccine or a placebo.

This clone was picked up a small number of times. This chain connects TRBV28 to TRBJ2-7, with D possibly matching TRBD2 (5 bases). CDR3 length: 13 residues. CDR1 is MDHEN, CDR2 SYDVKM, per germline. The V end was cut by 4 bases, the J end by 7 bases, with 14 bases between. CDR3 coding DNA: TGTGCCAGCAGTTCTTCCGGCACGGGGGAGCAGTACTTC. The encoded protein is CASSSSGTGEQYF.

The chain employs TRBV13 and TRBJ2-6, with D perhaps being TRBD1 or TRBD2 (5 bases each). The V end was cut by 5 bases, the J end by 4 bases, with 12 bases between. This CDR3 has 15 residues. Germline CDR1 reads PRHDT; CDR2 reads FYEKMQ (reference sequence). The chain's CDR3 is CASSPGTGGANVLTF. CDR3 sequence (DNA): TGTGCCAGCAGCCCCGGGACGGGCGGGGCCAACGTCCTGACTTTC.

The chain is built from TRBV28 and TRBJ1-6; D unclear. Germline values: CDR1 MDHEN, CDR2 SYDVKM. The CDR3 totals 18 residues. Trimming removed 5 bases from V and 0 bases from J, with 17 bases in between. As DNA, the CDR3 is TGTGCCAGCAGTCCCGCCGGGAGCAAGAGCTCCTATAATTCACCCCTCCACTTT. This sequence encodes CASSPAGSKSSYNSPLHF. Together with reference TRBV28 and TRBJ1-6, the CDR3 gives the full variable domain: DVKVTQSSRYLVKRTGEKVFLECVQDMDHENMFWYRQDPGLGLRLIYFSYDVKMKEKGDIPEGYSVSREKKERFSLILESASTNQTSMYLCASSPAGSKSSYNSPLHFGNGTRLTVT.

The rearrangement joins TRBV3-1 (or the pseudogene TRBV3-2) to TRBJ2-3; TRBD1 is a possible D gene (6 bases). The germline V gene encodes CDR1 LGHDT and CDR2 YNNKEL (reference sequence). This CDR3 spans 15 amino acids. V lost 5 bases, J lost 1 base, and 13 bases lay in between. CDR3 residues: CASSTQRTGTDTQYF. The CDR3 nucleotides read TGTGCCAGCAGCACCCAAAGGACAGGCACAGATACGCAGTATTTT.

The CDR3 DNA reads as TGTGCCAGCACCTCGGGACACAACACTGAAGCTTTCTTT. Its translation is CASTSGHNTEAFF. The chain recombines TRBV6-5 with TRBJ1-1, with D perhaps matching TRBD1 (6 bases). Trimming removed 7 bases at V and 2 bases at J, with 11 bases between. CDR3 length: 13 residues. Per the germline V gene, CDR1 is MNHEY and CDR2 is SVGAGI.

The chain combines TRBV27 with TRBJ2-2, with D hard to call. Germline lookup yields CDR1 MNHEY and CDR2 SMNVEV (reference sequence). The V gene lost 5 bases and the J gene lost 4 bases, with 17 bases spanning the gap. This CDR3 has 16 amino acids. The CDR3 DNA follows: TGTGCCAGCAGTAAGGTTGGACCGGCGGTCACCGGGGAGCTGTTTTTT. Translating it yields CASSKVGPAVTGELFF.

The V and J genes are TRBV5-1 and TRBJ2-3; TRBD1 matches at 7 bases. V was pared by 0 bases and J by 0 bases, with 4 bases of the junction left unmatched. The CDR3 loop spans 16 amino acids. The germline CDR1 and CDR2 sequences are SGHRS and YFSETQ. This CDR3 reads CASSLATTGSTDTQYF. Here the CDR3 DNA reads TGCGCCAGCAGCTTGGCCACGACAGGGAGCACAGATACGCAGTATTTT. Full variable domain (outside the CDR3, taken from reference TRBV5-1 and TRBJ2-3): KAGVTQTPRYLIKTRGQQVTLSCSPISGHRSVSWYQQTPGQGLQFLFEYFSETQRNKGNFPGRFSGRQFSNSRSEMNVSTLELGDSALYLCASSLATTGSTDTQYFGPGTRLTVL.

The rearrangement joins TRBV5-1 to TRBJ1-1, with 10 positions matching TRBD1. Germline values: CDR1 SGHRS, CDR2 YFSETQ. The CDR3 length is 15 residues. With V trimmed by 7 bases and J by 6 bases, 12 bases remained unmatched. CDR3 sequence reads: CASSLGQGRSAEAFF. The CDR3 nucleotides read TGCGCCAGCTCCCTGGGACAGGGGCGGTCCGCTGAAGCTTTCTTT.

The gene calls are TRBV7-2 and TRBJ1-2; no firm D call. Trimming took off 4 bases at V and 4 bases at J, with 10 bases between the two ends. The CDR3 contains 13 residues. Germline CDR1 SGHTA, CDR2 FQGNSA. As DNA, the CDR3 is TGTGCCAGCAGCTCGGGAAGGCTCTATGGCTACACCTTC. It specifies CASSSGRLYGYTF. Drawing the rest from reference TRBV7-2 and TRBJ1-2, the complete variable domain is GAGVSQSPSNKVTEKGKDVELRCDPISGHTALYWYRQSLGQGLEFLIYFQGNSAPDKSGLPSDRFSAERTGGSVSTLTIQRTQQEDSAVYLCASSSGRLYGYTFGSGTRLTVV.

This clone was recorded once. This rearrangement joins TRBV6-2 or TRBV6-3 to TRBJ2-1; D perhaps matches TRBD2 (5 bases). The CDR3 length is 15 residues. V lost 5 bases and J 0 bases, leaving 11 bases between the germline ends. In germline, CDR1 is MNHEY, CDR2 SVGEGT. CDR3 coding DNA: TGTGCCAGCAGTGGGCGGGCCCTCTCCTACAATGAGCAGTTCTTC. Translating gives CASSGRALSYNEQFF.

V usage is TRBV7-8 and J usage is TRBJ1-4, with a tentative D call TRBD1 (5 bases). Trimming left V 5 bases short and J 8 bases short, with 24 bases between. Per the germline V gene, CDR1 is SGHVS and CDR2 is FQNEAQ. The CDR3 is 17 amino acids. CDR3 in amino acids: CASSLSRLGVGGEKLFF. The CDR3 coding sequence is TGTGCCAGCAGCCTATCCCGTTTAGGGGTCGGGGGAGAAAAACTGTTTTTT.